This T cell receptor beta chain comes out of a study of coeliac disease. The wider study: Refractory type I patients had normal intraepithelial cells despite over 12 months' diet failure. Regarding the study as a whole: Few TRB amino acid sequences were shared between samples; most were unique. The authors considered this approach unsuitable for unbiased detection of gliadin-specific T cells.

Comments on this clone: Its target is not known.

Libraries were prepared by immunoSEQ multiplex PCR; TCRdb keeps only in-frame clonotypes and omits some of them. The sample records thousands of clones, 60% to 80% being singletons. With 3 bases removed from V and 3 bases from J, the gap between germline ends came to 4 bases. Germline V CDR1 and CDR2: KGHSH, LQKENI. CDR3 length: 12 amino acids. This rearrangement joins TRBV18 to TRBJ2-3, with D hard to call. Sequencing was done on a sample of lamina propria lymphocytes from the gut. This receptor was identified in a woman aged 55-69 years with celiac disease. The CDR3 coding sequence is TGTGCCAGCTCACCTATGACAGATACGCAGTATTTT. This translates into CASSPMTDTQYF. Together with reference TRBV18 and TRBJ2-3, the CDR3 gives the full variable domain: NAGVMQNPRHLVRRRGQEARLRCSPMKGHSHVYWYRQLPEEGLKFMVYLQKENIIDESGMPKERFSAEFPKEGPSILRIQQVVRGDSAAYFCASSPMTDTQYFGPGTRLTVL.